Listed here is a single TCR beta chain. The entry originates in a study of CD8 T cells in Susac syndrome. This CDR3 has 13 amino acids. Per the germline V gene, CDR1 is MDHEN and CDR2 is SYDVKM. With 10 bases removed from V and 0 bases from J, the gap between germline ends came to 12 bases. RNA, at about 0.45 to 1 ug, was reverse transcribed with random hexamers. TCRdb independently ran MiXCR on the immunoSEQ multiplex PCR reads; one entry per CDR3 protein. Counted here are under 150,000 distinct CDR3 sequences, over 80% occurring once; the ten biggest clones make up approximately 0.51%. The clonotype comes from a human donor with multiple sclerosis. This chain connects TRBV28 to TRBJ1-1, with D perhaps TRBD1 (5 bases). The source material was CD8+ T cells from PBMCs. The CDR3 sequence is CAISQGLNTEAFF. In nucleotides, the CDR3 is TGTGCCATTTCTCAGGGTCTGAACACTGAAGCTTTCTTT.